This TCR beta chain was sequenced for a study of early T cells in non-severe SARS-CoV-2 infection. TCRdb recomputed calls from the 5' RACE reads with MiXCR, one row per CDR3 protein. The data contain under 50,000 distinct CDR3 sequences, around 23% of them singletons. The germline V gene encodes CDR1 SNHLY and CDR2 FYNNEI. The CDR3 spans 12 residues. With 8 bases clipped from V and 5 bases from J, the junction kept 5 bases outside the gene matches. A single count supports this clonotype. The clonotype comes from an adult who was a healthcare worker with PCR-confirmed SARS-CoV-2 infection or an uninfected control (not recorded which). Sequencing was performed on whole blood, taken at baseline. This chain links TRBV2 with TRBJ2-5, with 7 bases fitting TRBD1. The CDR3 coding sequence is TGTGCCAGCGACAGGGCCTCTGAGACCCAGTACTTC. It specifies CASDRASETQYF.